This is a list of T cell receptor beta chains from one sample in a study of blood T cell repertoires in COVID-19. The method was immunoSEQ multiplex PCR; TCRdb's version includes in-frame clones alone and lacks a portion of them. The table includes roughly 130,000 clones, 70% to 80% detected once. The specimen sequenced was peripheral blood. All receptors derive from a woman in her seventies with COVID-19, enrolled during active disease. Each CDR3 is given with its conserved first and last residue. A D gene is named only where the DNA matches it firmly. Some rows have no size entry. The others give once, few or many, or a class for an expanded clone.

- | TRBJ1-2 | - | TRBV5-1 | 13 | CASSSQGANGYTF | TGCGCCAGCAGCTCACAGGGAGCGAATGGCTACACCTTC
- | TRBJ2-7 | - | TRBV6-9 | 13 | CASMRMAPGEQYF | TGTGCCAGCATGAGAATGGCGCCGGGGGAGCAGTACTTC
- | TRBJ2-5 | few | TRBV9 | 15 | CASSVAGHLQETQYF | TGTGCCAGCAGCGTAGCTGGACATTTACAAGAGACCCAGTACTTC
TRBD1 | TRBJ2-5 | - | TRBV5-8 | 14 | CASSLDRGGKTQYF | TGTGCCAGCAGCCTTGACAGGGGGGGAAAGACCCAGTACTTC
- | TRBJ1-2 | - | TRBV10-3 | 11 | CAISARGGYTF | TGTGCCATCAGTGCCAGGGGAGGCTACACCTTC
- | TRBJ1-5 | many | TRBV19 | 13 | CASSIAVRQPQHF | TGTGCCAGTAGTATAGCTGTGCGACAGCCCCAGCATTTT
TRBD1 | TRBJ1-2 | once | TRBV29-1 | 13 | CSVVGQGAYGYTF | TGCAGCGTTGTTGGGCAGGGGGCCTATGGCTACACCTTC
- | TRBJ2-6 | once | TRBV5-1 | 15 | CASSGSLSGANVLTF | TGCGCCAGCTCCGGGTCTCTCTCTGGGGCCAACGTCCTGACTTTC
- | TRBJ1-2 | once | TRBV3-1/TRBV3-2 | 15 | CASSQDSNRGYGYTF | TGTGCCAGCAGCCAAGATAGCAATCGGGGCTATGGCTACACCTTC
- | TRBJ2-7 | - | TRBV12-3/TRBV12-4 | 12 | CASRKQDHEQYF | TGTGCCAGCAGAAAACAGGACCACGAGCAGTACTTC
TRBD1 | TRBJ2-1 | once | TRBV29-1 | 14 | CSVGFRGIYNEQFF | TGCAGCGTTGGGTTCAGGGGGATCTACAATGAGCAGTTCTTC
TRBD1 | TRBJ2-7 | - | TRBV7-9 | 16 | CASSRPGQGTSYEQYF | TGTGCCAGCAGCCGTCCGGGACAGGGGACCTCCTACGAGCAGTACTTC
- | TRBJ1-1 | - | TRBV15 | 13 | CATSRAGGTEAFF | TGTGCCACCAGCAGAGCCGGGGGGACTGAAGCTTTCTTT
- | TRBJ2-2 | - | TRBV19 | 14 | CASSARGDPGELFF | TGTGCCAGTAGCGCCAGGGGGGATCCCGGGGAGCTGTTTTTT
- | TRBJ1-6 | - | TRBV6-5 | 12 | CASNGGDSPLHF | TGTGCCAGCAATGGGGGGGATTCACCCCTCCACTTT
TRBD1 | TRBJ2-7 | - | TRBV6-2/TRBV6-3 | 15 | CASSYSGQGIYEQYF | TGTGCCAGCAGTTACTCGGGACAGGGGATCTACGAGCAGTACTTC
TRBD1 | TRBJ2-7 | - | TRBV19 | 17 | CASSTRTGGSTSYEQYF | TGTGCCAGTAGTACCAGGACAGGGGGAAGTACCTCCTACGAGCAGTACTTC
- | TRBJ1-6 | - | TRBV5-6 | 14 | CASSPTGGHSPLHF | TGTGCCAGCAGCCCCACGGGAGGGCATTCACCCCTCCACTTT
- | TRBJ2-1 | - | TRBV18 | 15 | CASSPDPGHYNEQFF | TGTGCCAGCTCACCAGATCCGGGACACTACAATGAGCAGTTCTTC
- | TRBJ1-2 | - | TRBV4-1 | 15 | CASSHPVGGNYGYTF | TGCGCCAGCAGCCACCCCGTGGGAGGGAACTATGGCTACACCTTC
TRBD1 | TRBJ1-2 | - | TRBV28 | 15 | CASSSAGTGNSGYTF | TGTGCCAGCAGTTCGGCCGGGACAGGGAATTCTGGCTACACCTTC
- | TRBJ1-6 | - | TRBV5-1 | 13 | CASSTKAGSALHF | TGCGCCAGCAGCACTAAGGCGGGTTCGGCCCTCCACTTT
- | TRBJ1-6 | once | TRBV5-4 | 14 | CASSGVTAHSPLHF | TGTGCCAGCAGCGGAGTGACAGCCCATTCACCCCTCCACTTT
- | TRBJ1-2 | - | TRBV5-6 | 12 | CASSLVSSGYTF | TGTGCCAGCAGCTTGGTTTCCTCTGGCTACACCTTC
- | TRBJ2-1 | - | TRBV9 | 15 | CASSVDGTRYNEQFF | TGTGCCAGCAGCGTAGACGGGACTCGCTACAATGAGCAGTTCTTC
- | TRBJ2-2 | - | TRBV4-2 | 16 | CASSQDRRQVGGELFF | TGTGCCAGCAGCCAAGATCGTCGGCAGGTTGGCGGGGAGCTGTTTTTT
- | TRBJ1-1 | - | TRBV5-4 | 15 | CASSAGSGLNTEAFF | TGTGCCAGCAGCGCGGGGTCCGGGCTGAACACTGAAGCTTTCTTT
TRBD1 | TRBJ2-3 | few | TRBV5-6 | 16 | CASSLYRGPSTDTQYF | TGTGCCAGCAGCTTGTACAGGGGGCCTAGCACAGATACGCAGTATTTT
TRBD1 | TRBJ1-2 | - | TRBV5-6 | 16 | CASSFGQGATNYGYTF | TGTGCCAGCAGCTTTGGACAGGGGGCAACTAACTATGGCTACACCTTC
TRBD2 | TRBJ2-3 | - | TRBV9 | 16 | CASGTGGLSSTDTQYF | TGTGCCAGCGGGACGGGGGGGCTGTCTAGCACAGATACGCAGTATTTT
- | TRBJ2-7 | - | TRBV7-9 | 14 | CASSFGTTTYEQYF | TGTGCCAGCAGCTTCGGGACAACGACCTACGAGCAGTACTTC
- | TRBJ2-7 | - | TRBV6-1 | 16 | CASSEGQPGAGYEQYF | TGTGCCAGCAGTGAAGGACAGCCCGGAGCCGGGTACGAGCAGTACTTC
- | TRBJ2-7 | - | TRBV30 | 13 | CACSLSPSYEQYF | TGTGCCTGTTCACTAAGTCCATCCTACGAGCAGTACTTC
- | TRBJ2-5 | - | TRBV4-1 | 16 | CASSPIRGGPQETQYF | TGCGCCAGCAGCCCGATAAGGGGGGGGCCGCAAGAGACCCAGTACTTC
- | TRBJ2-1 | - | TRBV5-4 | 16 | CASSLGAEFSYNEQFF | TGTGCCAGCAGCCTTGGGGCAGAGTTCTCCTACAATGAGCAGTTCTTC
TRBD2 | TRBJ2-1 | - | TRBV28 | 16 | CASSASGGPSYNEQFF | TGTGCCAGCAGCGCTAGCGGGGGGCCCTCCTACAATGAGCAGTTCTTC
TRBD1 | TRBJ1-3 | - | TRBV15 | 15 | CATSLPGTGGNTIYF | TGTGCCACCAGCCTCCCCGGGACAGGGGGAAACACCATATATTTT
- | TRBJ1-2 | - | TRBV19 | 14 | CASSIQGGNYGYTF | TGTGCCAGTAGTATTCAGGGCGGAAATTATGGCTACACCTTC
- | TRBJ1-2 | - | TRBV5-4 | 15 | CASSPRGGGNYGYTF | TGTGCCAGCAGCCCCAGGGGTGGGGGAAACTATGGCTACACCTTC
- | TRBJ1-6 | - | TRBV28 | 13 | CASLQRSTSPLHF | TGTGCCAGCCTCCAGAGGAGCACTTCACCCCTCCACTTT
TRBD1 | TRBJ1-3 | - | TRBV6-5 | 14 | CASSETGGRNTIYF | TGTGCCAGCAGCGAGACAGGGGGTAGAAACACCATATATTTT
TRBD2 | TRBJ2-1 | once | TRBV5-1 | 15 | CASSLAAGGFDEQFF | TGCGCCAGCAGCTTGGCCGCGGGGGGATTCGATGAGCAGTTCTTC
- | TRBJ1-1 | - | TRBV5-1 | 13 | CASSTAVNTEAFF | TGCGCCAGCAGCACAGCGGTGAACACTGAAGCTTTCTTT
TRBD1 | TRBJ2-2 | few | TRBV2 | 16 | CASKARTGPNTGELFF | TGTGCCAGCAAGGCTAGGACAGGGCCGAACACCGGGGAGCTGTTTTTT
- | TRBJ2-7 | - | TRBV6-2/TRBV6-3 | 16 | CASSYDRPVSSYEQYF | TGTGCCAGCAGTTACGACAGACCCGTTAGCTCCTACGAGCAGTACTTC
- | TRBJ2-1 | - | TRBV5-6 | 15 | CASSRRTVAYNEQFF | TGTGCCAGCAGCCGAAGGACAGTTGCCTACAATGAGCAGTTCTTC
TRBD2 | TRBJ2-2 | - | TRBV4-2 | 20 | CASSRETSGGNVWTTGELFF | TGTGCCAGCAGCCGGGAGACTAGCGGGGGGAACGTATGGACCACCGGGGAGCTGTTTTTT
- | TRBJ1-1 | - | TRBV5-1 | 14 | CASRHLGVNTEAFF | TGCGCCAGCAGACACCTAGGCGTGAACACTGAAGCTTTCTTT
- | TRBJ1-4 | - | TRBV30 | 15 | CAWSVLAGYNEKLFF | TGTGCCTGGAGTGTACTGGCAGGGTACAATGAAAAACTGTTTTTT
- | TRBJ1-1 | few | TRBV19 | 13 | CASSIDPGSEAFF | TGTGCCAGTAGTATAGATCCGGGGAGTGAAGCTTTCTTT
- | TRBJ1-2 | - | TRBV3-1/TRBV3-2 | 12 | CASSQDNLANTF | TGTGCCAGCAGCCAAGACAATTTGGCCAACACCTTC
TRBD2 | TRBJ2-3 | few | TRBV4-2 | 20 | CASSQETGKGLAVDTDTQYF | TGTGCCAGCAGCCAAGAGACGGGGAAAGGGCTAGCGGTAGACACAGATACGCAGTATTTT
- | TRBJ2-5 | - | TRBV3-1/TRBV3-2 | 16 | CASSPRPPDSKETQYF | TGTGCCAGCAGCCCCCGCCCACCTGACAGTAAAGAGACCCAGTACTTC
- | TRBJ2-5 | - | TRBV19 | 15 | CASSDHTSGQETQYF | TGTGCCAGTAGTGACCACACCAGCGGGCAAGAGACCCAGTACTTC
- | TRBJ2-2 | few | TRBV29-1 | 12 | CSVGSGTGELFF | TGCAGCGTTGGTTCGGGAACCGGGGAGCTGTTTTTT
- | TRBJ1-5 | - | TRBV7-2 | 16 | CASSLAGGLGNQPQHF | TGTGCCAGCAGCTTAGCGGGGGGACTGGGCAATCAGCCCCAGCATTTT
TRBD2 | TRBJ2-1 | - | TRBV7-8 | 12 | CASSRSGSEQFF | TGTGCCAGCAGCCGTAGCGGGAGTGAGCAGTTCTTC
TRBD1 | TRBJ1-2 | - | TRBV14 | 16 | CASSQDRVPKGYGYTF | TGTGCCAGCAGCCAGGACAGGGTACCGAAAGGGTATGGCTACACCTTC
- | TRBJ1-3 | - | TRBV6-5 | 12 | CASTGSGNTIYF | TGTGCCAGTACAGGCTCTGGAAACACCATATATTTT
- | TRBJ1-1 | - | TRBV7-2 | 14 | CASSLGGLGTEAFF | TGTGCCAGCAGCTTAGGGGGGCTGGGGACTGAAGCTTTCTTT